This is a list of T cell receptor beta chains from one sample in a study of identical twins. TCRdb reanalysed the 5' RACE reads using MiXCR and keeps one entry per CDR3 protein. The data contain some 710,000 distinct CDR3 sequences, 5.5% to 6.5% of them singletons. Sequencing was performed on naive T cells sorted from blood. Source of these receptors: a man between 18 and 29 years old in good health. The CDR3 runs from the conserved cysteine through the conserved F or W. A D gene is named only where the DNA matches it firmly. Some rows mark clone size as missing; the rest say once, few, many or name a class of expanded clone.

j_gene: TRBJ2-1
d_gene: TRBD2
abundance: -
v_gene: TRBV5-1
CDR3nt: TGCGCCAGCAGCTTGAGGCCTAGCGGGACCTACAATGAGCAGTTCTTC
CDR3aa: CASSLRPSGTYNEQFF

j_gene: TRBJ2-5
d_gene: -
abundance: many
v_gene: TRBV20-1
CDR3nt: TGCAGTGCTATGCTTAGGGCCACCAAAGAGACCCAGTACTTC
CDR3aa: CSAMLRATKETQYF

j_gene: TRBJ2-1
d_gene: -
abundance: many
v_gene: TRBV15
CDR3nt: TGTGCCACCAGCACCCGGGGTGTCTTGGATGAGCAGTTCTTC
CDR3aa: CATSTRGVLDEQFF

j_gene: TRBJ1-1
d_gene: -
abundance: many
v_gene: TRBV29-1
CDR3nt: TGCAGCGTGACCGGACCGCTTCTAGAAGCTTTCTTT
CDR3aa: CSVTGPLLEAFF

j_gene: TRBJ1-4
d_gene: -
abundance: -
v_gene: TRBV21-1
CDR3nt: TGTGCCAGCAGACTTAGGGGGGAGACCCTTAATGAAAAACTGTTTTTT
CDR3aa: CASRLRGETLNEKLFF

j_gene: TRBJ2-5
d_gene: -
abundance: many
v_gene: TRBV20-1
CDR3nt: TGCAGTGCTAGAGGACAGCAAGAGACCCAGTACTTC
CDR3aa: CSARGQQETQYF

j_gene: TRBJ2-1
d_gene: -
abundance: many
v_gene: TRBV20-1
CDR3nt: TGCAGTGCTAGTCAAAATGAGCAGTTCTTC
CDR3aa: CSASQNEQFF

j_gene: TRBJ1-1
d_gene: -
abundance: many
v_gene: TRBV7-8
CDR3nt: TGTGCCAGCAGCCAGGCTGGGGGGGAAAACACTGAAGCTTTCTTT
CDR3aa: CASSQAGGENTEAFF

j_gene: TRBJ2-3
d_gene: TRBD2
abundance: -
v_gene: TRBV4-3
CDR3nt: TGCGCCAGCAGCCACATAGCGGGAGGGATCACAGATACGCAGTATTTT
CDR3aa: CASSHIAGGITDTQYF

j_gene: TRBJ2-1
d_gene: TRBD2
abundance: many
v_gene: TRBV11-2
CDR3nt: TGTGCCAGCAGCCGCCTTCAATCCACCGACTTGACTAGCGGCAGCTACAATGAGCAGTTCTTC
CDR3aa: CASSRLQSTDLTSGSYNEQFF

j_gene: TRBJ2-1
d_gene: TRBD2
abundance: -
v_gene: TRBV6-2/TRBV6-3
CDR3nt: TGTGCCAGTGTCCTAGCGGGCTACAATGAGCAGTTCTTC
CDR3aa: CASVLAGYNEQFF

j_gene: TRBJ2-1
d_gene: TRBD1
abundance: -
v_gene: TRBV29-1
CDR3nt: TGCAGCGCGCGCCGGGACAGGGGGCAGAATGAGCAGTTCTTC
CDR3aa: CSARRDRGQNEQFF

j_gene: TRBJ2-2
d_gene: TRBD2
abundance: few
v_gene: TRBV19
CDR3nt: TGTGCCAGTAGTATAGTAAGGTCTAGCGGCAACACCGGGGAGCTGTTTTTT
CDR3aa: CASSIVRSSGNTGELFF

j_gene: TRBJ1-5
d_gene: -
abundance: -
v_gene: TRBV19
CDR3nt: TGTGCCAGCGCGGGGCAGGTGGGCAATCAGCCCCAGCATTTT
CDR3aa: CASAGQVGNQPQHF

j_gene: TRBJ2-7
d_gene: -
abundance: few
v_gene: TRBV12-5
CDR3nt: TGTGCTAGTGGTTTCCCGCTCGGGGAGCAGTACTTC
CDR3aa: CASGFPLGEQYF

j_gene: TRBJ2-1
d_gene: -
abundance: many
v_gene: TRBV7-9
CDR3nt: TGTGCCAGCAGCTTAGCGGGGGACTCCCTGTTCTTC
CDR3aa: CASSLAGDSLFF

j_gene: TRBJ2-1
d_gene: TRBD2
abundance: many
v_gene: TRBV7-8
CDR3nt: TGTGCCAGCAGCTTAGTGGTAGCGGGAGGGTACTACAATGAGCAGTTCTTC
CDR3aa: CASSLVVAGGYYNEQFF

j_gene: TRBJ2-7
d_gene: -
abundance: few
v_gene: TRBV4-3
CDR3nt: TGCGCCAGCAGCCAAGATCATCGCAACTCCTACGAGCAGTACTTC
CDR3aa: CASSQDHRNSYEQYF

j_gene: TRBJ1-4
d_gene: TRBD1
abundance: many
v_gene: TRBV12-3/TRBV12-4
CDR3nt: TGTGCCAGCAGGGGGGACAGCGAGAATGAAAAACTGTTTTTT
CDR3aa: CASRGDSENEKLFF

j_gene: TRBJ2-1
d_gene: TRBD2
abundance: many
v_gene: TRBV19
CDR3nt: TGTGCCAGTAGTATTTCTAGCGGGATGTCCTACAATGAGCAGTTCTTC
CDR3aa: CASSISSGMSYNEQFF

j_gene: TRBJ2-3
d_gene: -
abundance: -
v_gene: TRBV29-1
CDR3nt: TGCAGCGTTGCCGCGAGGTTGAGCACAGATACGCAGTATTTT
CDR3aa: CSVAARLSTDTQYF

j_gene: TRBJ1-1
d_gene: -
abundance: many
v_gene: TRBV9
CDR3nt: TGTGCCAGCAGCGTTGGACCCGATGGCACTGAAGCTTTCTTT
CDR3aa: CASSVGPDGTEAFF

j_gene: TRBJ2-3
d_gene: TRBD2
abundance: many
v_gene: TRBV4-3
CDR3nt: TGCGCCAGCAGCCAAGTTGCGGGAGAAGCAGATACGCAGTATTTT
CDR3aa: CASSQVAGEADTQYF

j_gene: TRBJ2-2
d_gene: -
abundance: -
v_gene: TRBV7-2
CDR3nt: TGTGCCAGCAGCTTAGCGATGAACACCGGGGAGCTGTTTTTT
CDR3aa: CASSLAMNTGELFF

j_gene: TRBJ2-5
d_gene: -
abundance: few
v_gene: TRBV6-1
CDR3nt: TGTGCCAGCAGTGACAGGGCGAAAGAGACCCAGTACTTC
CDR3aa: CASSDRAKETQYF

j_gene: TRBJ2-1
d_gene: -
abundance: few
v_gene: TRBV30
CDR3nt: TGTGCCTGGAGTGTAAACAGGGACAATGAGCAGTTCTTC
CDR3aa: CAWSVNRDNEQFF

j_gene: TRBJ2-5
d_gene: -
abundance: -
v_gene: TRBV24-1
CDR3nt: TGTGCCACCAGTGAGTCTGGGGCAGGAGAGACCCAGTACTTC
CDR3aa: CATSESGAGETQYF

j_gene: TRBJ2-7
d_gene: -
abundance: many
v_gene: TRBV20-1
CDR3nt: TGCAGTGCTAATGATGTGGGGGGGCGAGTATACGAGCAGTACTTC
CDR3aa: CSANDVGGRVYEQYF

j_gene: TRBJ2-1
d_gene: TRBD2
abundance: many
v_gene: TRBV10-3
CDR3nt: TGTGCCATCAGTGGCTCCCAGCGGGAGCTCACCTACAATGAGCAGTTCTTC
CDR3aa: CAISGSQRELTYNEQFF

j_gene: TRBJ2-2
d_gene: -
abundance: -
v_gene: TRBV7-8
CDR3nt: TGTGCCAGCAGCTTATATTCACGGTCGGACGGGGAGCTGTTTTTT
CDR3aa: CASSLYSRSDGELFF

j_gene: TRBJ2-3
d_gene: -
abundance: -
v_gene: TRBV20-1
CDR3nt: TGCAGTGCTAGTTCGGTAGGCCCGCGCACAGATACGCAGTATTTT
CDR3aa: CSASSVGPRTDTQYF

j_gene: TRBJ2-2
d_gene: TRBD2
abundance: many
v_gene: TRBV28
CDR3nt: TGTGCCAGCAGCTGGGGACTAGCGGGAGTTGGGGAGCTGTTTTTT
CDR3aa: CASSWGLAGVGELFF

j_gene: TRBJ2-6
d_gene: -
abundance: -
v_gene: TRBV7-9
CDR3nt: TGTGCCAACCTGAGGATATCCTCTGGGGCCAACGTCCTGACTTTC
CDR3aa: CANLRISSGANVLTF

j_gene: TRBJ2-7
d_gene: TRBD2
abundance: -
v_gene: TRBV6-5
CDR3nt: TGTGCCAGCAGTTACTCGACACTAGCGGGAGGGCCCGGCGAGCAGTACTTC
CDR3aa: CASSYSTLAGGPGEQYF

j_gene: TRBJ2-5
d_gene: -
abundance: many
v_gene: TRBV7-9
CDR3nt: TGTGCCAGCAGAGGACCAGGAGAAGGTCCACAAGAGACCCAGTACTTC
CDR3aa: CASRGPGEGPQETQYF

j_gene: TRBJ2-3
d_gene: TRBD2
abundance: many
v_gene: TRBV5-1
CDR3nt: TGCGCCAGCAGCTCTAGCGGGAGTGGCACAGATACGCAGTATTTT
CDR3aa: CASSSSGSGTDTQYF

j_gene: TRBJ2-3
d_gene: -
abundance: many
v_gene: TRBV6-5
CDR3nt: TGTGCCAGCAGTTCCCTAGGGGGACGCACAGATACGCAGTATTTT
CDR3aa: CASSSLGGRTDTQYF

j_gene: TRBJ2-1
d_gene: -
abundance: many
v_gene: TRBV5-1
CDR3nt: TGCGCCAGCAGCGCTCACTACAATGAGCAGTTCTTC
CDR3aa: CASSAHYNEQFF

j_gene: TRBJ1-3
d_gene: -
abundance: many
v_gene: TRBV20-1
CDR3nt: TGCAGTGCTAGAGTTCGGGCGCGCTCTGGAAACACCATATATTTT
CDR3aa: CSARVRARSGNTIYF

j_gene: TRBJ2-3
d_gene: -
abundance: -
v_gene: TRBV7-9
CDR3nt: TGTGCCAGCACGGAGGGAGGCACAGATACGCAGTATTTT
CDR3aa: CASTEGGTDTQYF

j_gene: TRBJ1-1
d_gene: -
abundance: many
v_gene: TRBV28
CDR3nt: TGTGCCAGCAAGGACCCATCCTCGCCTGCTCTCATGAACACTGAAGCTTTCTTT
CDR3aa: CASKDPSSPALMNTEAFF

j_gene: TRBJ2-7
d_gene: -
abundance: many
v_gene: TRBV7-9
CDR3nt: TGTGCCAGCAGCTTCCTCCCCTACGAGCAGTACTTC
CDR3aa: CASSFLPYEQYF

j_gene: TRBJ1-1
d_gene: -
abundance: many
v_gene: TRBV5-1
CDR3nt: TGCGCCAGCAGCTCTGGAGCGGGACGGGCGAACACTGAAGCTTTCTTT
CDR3aa: CASSSGAGRANTEAFF